This T cell receptor beta chain is from a study of blood T cells in healthy people across ages. The wider study: Template switching retrieved approximately one barcoded beta molecule for each two T cells.

PCR was performed a second time for 7 to 11 cycles using a sample-barcoded 5' primer and a J-beta primer mix. TCRdb passed the 5' RACE reads through MiXCR, listing each CDR3 protein once. The sample lists around 520,000 distinct CDR3 sequences, around a quarter occurring once. Broader study findings: A roughly linear fall in TCR beta diversity per million T cells was seen with increasing age.

This clonotype was counted between two and nine times. What it binds is not known. V gave up 5 bases and J gave up 4 bases, with 17 bases separating them. The CDR3 spans 14 residues. Germline CDR1 is DFQATT and CDR2 is SNEGSKA (reference sequence). The data were also submitted as part of a second study, on T cells of mothers and their children. This second study notes: Normalized overlap was always slightly, never significantly, higher in related than unrelated mother-child pairs.

The clonotype originates from a boy between 2 and 10 years old in good health. The chain recombines TRBV20-1 with TRBJ2-5; D is possibly TRBD1 or TRBD2 (6 bases each). The sequencing input was blood. CDR3 nucleotide sequence: TGCAGTGCTGGAGGGTCAGGGGCTGGAGAGACCCAGTACTTC. The encoded protein is CSAGGSGAGETQYF.